Listed here are 10 T cell receptor beta chains from one sample, sequenced in a study of blood T cells in healthy people across ages. Together with a sample-barcoded 5' primer, a J-beta primer mix was included in a second PCR lasting roughly 6 to 12 cycles. TCRdb passed the 5' RACE reads through MiXCR, listing each CDR3 protein once. The sample records 550,000 to 750,000 distinct CDR3 sequences, over 20% being singletons. The sample comprised blood. These receptors were collected from a man aged 70 or older in good health.

This clonotype has a count of ten or more. An end of the junction differs from the germline gene, which may be a read error. The chain employs TRBV5-1 and TRBJ2-5; TRBD2 matches 8 bases. Germline V gene lookup returns CDR1 SGHRS and CDR2 YFSETQ. There are 14 residues in the CDR3. CDR3 region: CASSLSGIQETQYF. DNA of the CDR3: TGTGCCAGCAGTCTTAGCGGGATCCAAGAGACCCAGTACTTC.

This clonotype was detected only a few times. The V and J genes are TRBV10-1 and TRBJ2-5; D uncertain. Judging by the DNA end, TRBJ2-7 fits better; the J call may be wrong. The length of the CDR3 is 13 residues. CDR1 and CDR2 from the germline V gene are WNHNN and SYGVQD (reference sequence). CDR3 amino acids: CASSESGSYEQYF. The CDR3, as DNA: TGCGCCAGCAGTGAGTCGGGATCCTACGAGCAGTACTTC.

The chain joins TRBV4-1 to TRBJ2-1, with D unresolved. With 0 bases removed from V and 3 bases from J, the gap between germline ends came to 9 bases. The germline V gene encodes CDR1 MGHRA and CDR2 YSYEKL. CDR3 length: 15 residues. CDR3 nucleotide sequence: TGCGCCAGCAGCCAAGATCTAGGTAGCTACAATGAGCAGTTCTTC. Translating it yields CASSQDLGSYNEQFF.

This clonotype has ten or more counts. The rearrangement uses TRBV6-1 and TRBJ2-7; the D is unclear. CDR1 and CDR2 (germline): MNHNS, SASEGT. This CDR3 is 15 amino acids long. The V gene lost 3 bases and the J gene lost 0 bases, with 12 bases spanning the gap. This chain's CDR3 is CASSDPAESSYEQYF. The CDR3, as DNA: TGTGCCAGCAGTGACCCCGCCGAAAGCTCCTACGAGCAGTACTTC.

In its sample, this clonotype was seen a few times. The chain couples TRBV10-3 to TRBJ2-7, with D possibly TRBD1 on 5 matching bases. The CDR3 has 13 amino acids. V was shortened by 3 bases and J by 2 bases, with 8 bases between the two germline ends. The germline gives CDR1 ENHRY, CDR2 SYGVKD. The CDR3 coding sequence is TGTGCCATCAGTGATCAGACAGCCTACGAGCAGTACTTC. Translated, it gives CAISDQTAYEQYF.

This clonotype has more than one count but fewer than ten. The chain recombines TRBV20-1 with TRBJ2-7; the D is unclear. Per the germline V gene, CDR1 is DFQATT and CDR2 is SNEGSKA (reference sequence). Trimming removed 6 bases from V and 2 bases from J, with 11 bases in between. There are 12 residues in the CDR3. CDR3 coding DNA: TGCAGTGCAGAACTAATAACCTACGAGCAGTACTTC. This gives the protein CSAELITYEQYF.

This clonotype was seen at least ten times. The CDR3 DNA sequence: TGTGCCAGCAGCTTTACTAGCGGGAGCGGCGAGCAGTACTTC. Amino acids: CASSFTSGSGEQYF. J is TRBJ2-7 and V is TRBV11-2; 11 bases are shared with TRBD2. The CDR3 runs to 14 residues. Germline V lookup: CDR1 SGHAT, CDR2 FQNNGV. V trimming: 3 bases; J trimming: 6 bases; junction bases outside the gene matches: 4. Full variable domain (missing parts from reference TRBV11-2 and TRBJ2-7): EAGVAQSPRYKIIEKRQSVAFWCNPISGHATLYWYQQILGQGPKLLIQFQNNGVVDDSQLPKDRFSAERLKGVDSTLKIQPAKLEDSAVYLCASSFTSGSGEQYFGPGTRLTVT.

The J gene is TRBJ2-6, the V gene TRBV3-1, with 7 bases fitting TRBD2. The CDR3 extends over 19 amino acids. V lost 1 base and J lost 2; bases outside the gene matches: 11. Germline V lookup: CDR1 LGHDT, CDR2 YNNKEL (reference sequence). DNA of the CDR3: TGTGCCAGCAGCCAAGGTGTGAGCGGGATTGGTACTGGGGCCAACGTCCTGACTTTC. Translating gives CASSQGVSGIGTGANVLTF.

V and J are TRBV19 and TRBJ2-2; D is unresolved. Germline V lookup: CDR1 LNHDA, CDR2 SQIVND (reference sequence). The V end was cut by 5 bases, the J end by 7 bases, with 11 bases between. The CDR3 runs 13 residues. The CDR3 coding sequence is TGTGCCAGTAGTGTAAGCGTGATCGGGGAGCTGTTTTTT. It codes for CASSVSVIGELFF.

The CDR3 reads CASSVSSGQGGYTF. DNA for the CDR3: TGTGCCAGCAGCGTTAGCTCGGGACAGGGTGGCTACACCTTC. The rearrangement joins TRBV9 to TRBJ1-2; 9 nucleotides agree with TRBD1. This CDR3 has 14 amino acids. The junction had 6 bases not matched to a gene; V was cut back by 2 bases and J by 7 bases. Per germline, CDR1 SGDLS and CDR2 YYNGEE.